Presented here are 2 T cell receptor beta chains from one specimen sequenced in a study of CD8 T cells in ankylosing spondylitis. TCRdb reanalysed the 5' RACE reads using MiXCR and keeps one entry per CDR3 protein. Seen here are around 340,000 distinct CDR3 sequences, roughly 20% observed once, and the top ten hold about 12%. The material sequenced was blood, either unsorted or a sorted T cell fraction (not recorded which). The receptors come from a male donor with ankylosing spondylitis or in good health (not recorded which).

The V call is TRBV18, the J call TRBJ2-7; D may match TRBD1 or TRBD2 (5 bases each). Per germline, CDR1 KGHSH and CDR2 LQKENI. The CDR3 has 15 amino acids. V lost 4 bases and J lost 5, with 18 bases in between. The CDR3 is CASSQGTGALNEQYF. The CDR3 DNA sequence: TGTGCCAGCTCACAAGGGACGGGCGCTCTCAACGAGCAGTACTTC.

V gene TRBV20-1 combines with J gene TRBJ2-1; the match to TRBD1 covers 8 bases. Germline-derived CDR1 and CDR2 are DFQATT and SNEGSKA (reference sequence). The junction had 5 bases not matched to a gene; V was cut back by 0 bases and J by 7 bases. This CDR3 is built from 14 residues. The CDR3 is CSARDGTGRNEQFF. The CDR3 nucleotides are TGCAGTGCTAGAGATGGGACAGGACGGAATGAGCAGTTCTTC.